This TCR beta chain was sequenced for a study of T cell changes during pregnancy in multiple sclerosis. The CDR3 totals 15 residues. Trimming stripped 5 bases from V and 6 bases from J, with 16 bases between. Per the germline V gene, CDR1 is LNHDA and CDR2 is SQIVND (reference sequence). This clone was counted once. Assay used: immunoSEQ multiplex PCR; TCRdb lists only in-frame clones, some missing. This table has 50,000 to 65,000 clones, approximately 93% appearing once. The source is a female donor with multiple sclerosis, enrolled in a pregnancy study. This chain joins TRBV19 and TRBJ2-2, with D maybe TRBD1 (5 bases). Material: CD8+ T cells from peripheral blood mononuclear cells, obtained in the second trimester of pregnancy. CDR3: CASSVIQGSAGELFF. The CDR3 coding sequence is TGTGCCAGTAGTGTAATTCAGGGATCCGCCGGGGAGCTGTTTTTT.